The 8 T cell receptor beta chains below all came from one sample that was sequenced in a study of cytotoxic CD8 clonotypes in ibrutinib-treated CLL. The assay was immunoSEQ multiplex PCR, and TCRdb's table has in-frame clones only and misses some. This sample has 30,000 to 40,000 clones, with around 70% found just once. Sequencing was performed on PBMCs, taken at disease progression, from a patient treated with ibrutinib. The receptors originated from a human donor with chronic lymphocytic leukemia.

This chain joins TRBV5-1 and TRBJ2-1; no firm D call. Trimming removed 0 bases from V and 7 bases from J, with 8 bases in between. Germline-derived CDR1 and CDR2 are SGHRS and YFSETQ. The CDR3 consists of 13 residues. The CDR3 sequence: CASSLAPENEQFF. CDR3 in DNA: TGCGCCAGCAGCTTGGCTCCCGAGAATGAGCAGTTCTTC. Together with reference TRBV5-1 and TRBJ2-1, the CDR3 gives the full variable domain: KAGVTQTPRYLIKTRGQQVTLSCSPISGHRSVSWYQQTPGQGLQFLFEYFSETQRNKGNFPGRFSGRQFSNSRSEMNVSTLELGDSALYLCASSLAPENEQFFGPGTRLTVL.

The genes are TRBV7-9 and TRBJ2-3, with TRBD1 identical over 8 bases. J was trimmed by 2 bases and V by 5 bases; bases with no gene match: 9. Per the germline V gene, CDR1 is SEHNR and CDR2 is FQNEAQ (reference sequence). This CDR3 region has 16 residues. In nucleotides, the CDR3 is TGTGCCAGCAGCCATAAGACAGGGGTCACCACAGATACGCAGTATTTT. It encodes CASSHKTGVTTDTQYF.

The gene calls are TRBV6-5 and TRBJ1-2, with 7 bases aligning to TRBD1. Germline-derived CDR1 and CDR2 are MNHEY and SVGAGI. V trimming: 9 bases; J trimming: 6 bases; junction bases outside the gene matches: 10. The CDR3 totals 13 residues. CDR3 nucleotide sequence: TGTGCCAGTACAGACAGGGAAGGGAATGGCTACACCTTC. This gives the protein CASTDREGNGYTF.

This rearrangement joins TRBV7-9 to TRBJ2-7; the D call may be TRBD1 or TRBD2 (5 bases each). CDR1 is SEHNR, CDR2 FQNEAQ, per germline (reference sequence). This CDR3 has 17 amino acids. V lost 5 bases to trimming and J lost 4 bases, with 24 bases between them. The DNA for the CDR3 is TGTGCCAGCAGCCCGGCCCTAACCGGGACCGGTCTATACGAGCAGTACTTC. Amino acid sequence: CASSPALTGTGLYEQYF.

This clone ranks as medium-sized. This chain links TRBV30 with TRBJ1-1; D may be TRBD1 (6 bases). CDR3 size: 13 residues. From germline, CDR1 is GTSNPN and CDR2 SVGIG (reference sequence). The ends were cut back, 3 bases at V and 3 bases at J, with 11 bases in the middle. The CDR3 sequence: CAWREQGYTEAFF. CDR3 in DNA: TGTGCCTGGAGGGAACAGGGTTACACTGAAGCTTTCTTT. The full variable domain, in which reference TRBV30 and TRBJ1-1 provide the parts outside the CDR3, is SQTIHQWPATLVQPVGSPLSLECTVEGTSNPNLYWYRQAAGRGLQLLFYSVGIGQISSEVPQNLSASRPQDRQFILSSKKLLLSDSGFYLCAWREQGYTEAFFGQGTRLTVV.

This CDR3 reads CASSLPAVGANVLTF. In nucleotides, the CDR3 is TGCGCCAGCAGCTTGCCGGCCGTTGGGGCCAACGTCCTGACTTTC. The rearrangement links TRBV5-1 to TRBJ2-6; D is ambiguous. In germline, CDR1 is SGHRS, CDR2 YFSETQ. V was clipped by 1 base and J by 3 bases, with 8 bases between them. The CDR3 extends over 15 amino acids.

This clone turned up a few times. V gene TRBV7-9 combines with J gene TRBJ1-5, with TRBD1 as a possible D gene (5 bases). V was pared by 3 bases and J by 0 bases, with 15 bases between. CDR3 length: 17 amino acids. The germline gives CDR1 SEHNR, CDR2 FQNEAQ (reference sequence). The CDR3 bases are TGTGCCAGCAGCTTGGGGGAAGGGGCTTATAGCAATCAGCCCCAGCATTTT. Residues: CASSLGEGAYSNQPQHF. The whole variable domain, remainder taken from reference TRBV7-9 and TRBJ1-5, is DTGVSQNPRHKITKRGQNVTFRCDPISEHNRLYWYRQTLGQGPEFLTYFQNEAQLEKSRLLSDRFSAERPKGSFSTLEIQRTEQGDSAMYLCASSLGEGAYSNQPQHFGDGTRLSIL.

The CDR3 DNA sequence: TGTGCCAGCAGTGAAACCTTCGTCGGCGAGCAGTACTTC. This sequence encodes CASSETFVGEQYF. The J gene is TRBJ2-7, the V gene TRBV6-1, with D unresolved. Between the trimmed V and J ends, which lost 2 bases and 6 bases, there was a span of 11 bases. Germline-derived CDR1 and CDR2 are MNHNS and SASEGT. The CDR3 runs 13 residues.